This is a list of T cell receptor beta chains from one sample in a study of patients and donors after allogeneic stem cell transplantation. TCRdb re-derived calls from the RT-PCR reads in MiXCR, one entry per CDR3 protein. The sample records fewer than 250,000 distinct CDR3 sequences, 13% to 15% being singletons. The source material was blood, either unsorted or a sorted T cell fraction (not recorded which). These TCRs come from a human donor who was either an allogeneic HSCT recipient or a stem cell or donor lymphocyte infusion donor (not recorded which). It is not recorded whose cells these are; they may come from a transplant donor. The CDR3 runs from the conserved cysteine through the conserved F or W. The D gene is left open where the match is weak. Clone size, where shown, is once, few, many, or a class for clones that have expanded.

clone_size	d_call	v_call	j_call	cdr3_nt	cdr3_aa
few	TRBD2	TRBV19	TRBJ2-1	TGTGCCAGTAGCGGACTAGCGGGAGGTGGGGGTGAGCAGTTCTTC	CASSGLAGGGGEQFF
many	.	TRBV5-1	TRBJ1-1	TGCGCCAGCGGCCGCGGGTACGGCACTGAAGCTTTCTTT	CASGRGYGTEAFF
few	.	TRBV20-1	TRBJ2-7	TGCAGTGCTAGTGTTGGCTACGAGCAGTACTTC	CSASVGYEQYF
.	.	TRBV5-1	TRBJ2-3	TGCGCCAGCAGCTTGGCTGCTTCTGATCACTCAGATACGCAGTATTTT	CASSLAASDHSDTQYF
few	.	TRBV11-1	TRBJ1-5	TGTGCCAGCAGCTTTCTAGTTGGGAGGCCCGGCAATCAGCCCCAGCATTTT	CASSFLVGRPGNQPQHF
few	.	TRBV10-3	TRBJ2-5	TGTGCCATCAGTGAGTCTTCTAGCGCGTATGCCTCCAGGGAGACCCAGTACTTC	CAISESSSAYASRETQYF
.	TRBD2	TRBV5-6	TRBJ2-2	TGTGCCAGCAGCCGTCTAGCGGGGGTTCCCACCGGGGAGCTGTTTTTT	CASSRLAGVPTGELFF
.	.	TRBV5-1	TRBJ2-1	TGCGCCAGCAGCTTGGGGCAGAGCTCCTACAATGAGCAGTTCTTC	CASSLGQSSYNEQFF
few	.	TRBV7-2	TRBJ1-2	TGTGCCAGCAGCTTACTAAAGGAGGGCGGCTACACCTTC	CASSLLKEGGYTF
few	.	TRBV9	TRBJ2-1	TGTGCCAGCAGCGAGAGCGGGCCGGGCAATGAGCAGTTCTTC	CASSESGPGNEQFF
many	.	TRBV14	TRBJ2-7	TGTGCCAGCAGCCACCAGGGAAGCTACTACGAGCAGTACTTC	CASSHQGSYYEQYF
few	.	TRBV12-5	TRBJ1-1	TGTGCTAGTGGTCCCTCGCACGCGAACACTGAAGCTTTCTTT	CASGPSHANTEAFF
few	.	TRBV7-8	TRBJ2-5	TGTGCCAGCAGCGCGCGACTAGGTGGAGAGACCCAGTACTTC	CASSARLGGETQYF
few	TRBD1	TRBV12-3/TRBV12-4	TRBJ1-1	TGTGCCAGCAGTCCGACAGGGGACCGAACTGAAGCTTTCTTT	CASSPTGDRTEAFF
few	.	TRBV30	TRBJ1-2	TGTGCCTGGCAAAAACCTCAGGGGCGGATCACCTTC	CAWQKPQGRITF
many	.	TRBV11-1	TRBJ2-1	TGTGCCAGCAGCCCAACAGGTAACAATGAGCAGTTCTTC	CASSPTGNNEQFF
many	.	TRBV6-2/TRBV6-3	TRBJ2-5	TGTGCCAGCAATAACGTAAGGACAGTAGAGACCCAGTACTTC	CASNNVRTVETQYF
few	.	TRBV3-1	TRBJ1-2	TGTGCCAGCAGCCCTGGACAGCTGAACTATGGCTACACCTTC	CASSPGQLNYGYTF
few	.	TRBV9	TRBJ1-1	TGTGCCAGCAGCTTCGAAGGTGTCACTGAAGCTTTCTTT	CASSFEGVTEAFF
.	.	TRBV19	TRBJ1-1	TGTGCCAGTAGTACCCATCGGACGGAAGAAGCTTTCTTT	CASSTHRTEEAFF
.	.	TRBV20-1	TRBJ1-4	TGCAGTGCCATGGACAGTTCTTCAACTAATGAAAAACTGTTTTTT	CSAMDSSSTNEKLFF
.	.	TRBV7-2	TRBJ2-3	TGTGCCAGCAGCTTAGGAGTTTACACAGATACGCAGTATTTT	CASSLGVYTDTQYF
.	TRBD2	TRBV27	TRBJ2-2	TGTGCCAGCAGCGCCCCTAGCGGATCGAACACCGGGGAGCTGTTTTTT	CASSAPSGSNTGELFF
.	.	TRBV4-2	TRBJ2-2	TGTGCCAGCAGCCAAGATGAAGGACTACCCACCGGGGAGCTGTTTTTT	CASSQDEGLPTGELFF
many	.	TRBV12-3/TRBV12-4	TRBJ2-1	TGTGCCAGCAGTTTGAGCCTTAAGCAGTTCTTC	CASSLSLKQFF
few	.	TRBV12-3/TRBV12-4	TRBJ1-6	TGTGCCAGCAGCCTCCAGGCAGGGAGTAATTCACCCCTCCACTTT	CASSLQAGSNSPLHF
many	.	TRBV24-1	TRBJ2-2	TGTGCCACCACCGCGAGGGTCGGCGGGGAGCTGTTTTTT	CATTARVGGELFF
.	.	TRBV6-1	TRBJ2-2	TGTGCCAGCAGTGCCCGGACTAAAGGGAGTGCCGGGGAGCTGTTTTTT	CASSARTKGSAGELFF
many	.	TRBV3-1	TRBJ2-2	TGTGCCAGCAGCCTTAAGGGAGTTCTACTCGGGGAGCTGTTTTTT	CASSLKGVLLGELFF
many	TRBD2	TRBV4-2	TRBJ2-1	TGTGCCAGCAGTCGCACTAGCGGGAGAGAGGATGAGCAGTTCTTC	CASSRTSGREDEQFF
.	TRBD1	TRBV5-5	TRBJ1-5	TGTGCCAGCAGCTTGGGGGGGACAGGGAACCAGCCCCAGCATTTT	CASSLGGTGNQPQHF
few	TRBD2	TRBV20-1	TRBJ2-1	TGCAGTGCTAGTTTACCGGGACTAGCTTCTGGGGAGCAGTTCTTC	CSASLPGLASGEQFF
many	.	TRBV12-3/TRBV12-4	TRBJ2-7	TGTGCCAGCAGTCCTGCCCCCCCAACAGGGTACTACGAGCAGTACTTC	CASSPAPPTGYYEQYF
many	.	TRBV10-3	TRBJ1-1	TGTGCCATCAGTGCAGAGTCAGGGTGGCAGTTTAACACTGAAGCTTTCTTT	CAISAESGWQFNTEAFF
many	.	TRBV4-1	TRBJ1-1	TGCGCCAGCAGCCAGGGGATCTTGAACACTGAAGCTTTCTTT	CASSQGILNTEAFF
many	.	TRBV20-1	TRBJ2-3	TGCAGTGCGAGCCGGGTATTCACTGCGAAATCCACAGATACGCAGTATTTT	CSASRVFTAKSTDTQYF
.	TRBD2	TRBV7-2	TRBJ2-7	TGTGCCAGCAGCCCGACTAGCGGGGGGGTGAGCGAGCAGTACTTC	CASSPTSGGVSEQYF
.	.	TRBV6-5	TRBJ1-5	TGTGCCAGCAGTTACTCGACGGTTCAGCCCCAGCATTTT	CASSYSTVQPQHF
.	.	TRBV19	TRBJ1-2	TGTGCCAGTACCAGATCCGGGACACCTTACTATGGCTACACCTTC	CASTRSGTPYYGYTF
.	TRBD2	TRBV5-1	TRBJ2-7	TGCGCCAGCAGCTCCGGGACTAGCGGCAACTCCTACGAGCAGTACTTC	CASSSGTSGNSYEQYF